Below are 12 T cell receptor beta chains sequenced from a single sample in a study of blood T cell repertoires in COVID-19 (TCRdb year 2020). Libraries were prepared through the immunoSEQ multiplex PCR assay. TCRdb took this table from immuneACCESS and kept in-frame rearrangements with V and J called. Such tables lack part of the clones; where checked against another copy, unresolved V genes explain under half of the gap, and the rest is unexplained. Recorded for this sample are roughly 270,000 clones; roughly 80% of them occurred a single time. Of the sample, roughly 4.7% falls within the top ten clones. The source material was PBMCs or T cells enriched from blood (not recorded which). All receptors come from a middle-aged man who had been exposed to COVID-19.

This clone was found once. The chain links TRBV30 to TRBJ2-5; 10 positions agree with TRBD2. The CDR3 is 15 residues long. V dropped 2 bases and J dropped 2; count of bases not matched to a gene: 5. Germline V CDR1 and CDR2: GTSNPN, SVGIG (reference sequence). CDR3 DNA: TGTGCCTGGAGTATGGGACTAGCGATGCAAGAGACCCAGTACTTC. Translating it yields CAWSMGLAMQETQYF.

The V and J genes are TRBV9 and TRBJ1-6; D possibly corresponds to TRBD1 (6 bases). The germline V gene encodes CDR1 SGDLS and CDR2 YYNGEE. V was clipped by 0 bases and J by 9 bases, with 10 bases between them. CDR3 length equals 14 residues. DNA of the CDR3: TGTGCCAGCAGCGTAGGGCAGGGGAGTTCACCCCTCCACTTT. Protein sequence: CASSVGQGSSPLHF.

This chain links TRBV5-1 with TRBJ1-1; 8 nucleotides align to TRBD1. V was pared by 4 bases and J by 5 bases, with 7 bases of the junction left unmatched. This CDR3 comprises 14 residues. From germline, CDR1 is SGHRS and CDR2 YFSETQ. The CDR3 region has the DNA TGCGCCAGCAGCAGGACAGGGCCGAGAACTGAAGCTTTCTTT. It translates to CASSRTGPRTEAFF.

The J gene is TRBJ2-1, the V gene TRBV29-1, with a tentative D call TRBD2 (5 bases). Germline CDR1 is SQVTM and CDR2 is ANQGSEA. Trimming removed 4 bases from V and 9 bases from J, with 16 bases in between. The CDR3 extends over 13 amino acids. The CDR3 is CSVAVTGISEQFF. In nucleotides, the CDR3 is TGCAGCGTTGCGGTAACGGGAATAAGTGAGCAGTTCTTC.

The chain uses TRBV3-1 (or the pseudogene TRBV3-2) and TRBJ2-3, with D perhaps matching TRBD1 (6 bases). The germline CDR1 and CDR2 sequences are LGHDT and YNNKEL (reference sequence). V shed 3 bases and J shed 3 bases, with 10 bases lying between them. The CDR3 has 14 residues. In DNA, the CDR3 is TGTGCCAGCAGCCAGGGGGCTGAAACAGATACGCAGTATTTT. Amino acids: CASSQGAETDTQYF.

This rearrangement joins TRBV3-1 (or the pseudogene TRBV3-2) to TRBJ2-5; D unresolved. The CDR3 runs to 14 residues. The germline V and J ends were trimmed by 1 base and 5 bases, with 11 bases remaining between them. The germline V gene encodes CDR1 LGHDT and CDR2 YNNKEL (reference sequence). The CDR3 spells CASSQGSWWETQYF. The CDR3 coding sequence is TGTGCCAGCAGCCAAGGGAGCTGGTGGGAGACCCAGTACTTC.

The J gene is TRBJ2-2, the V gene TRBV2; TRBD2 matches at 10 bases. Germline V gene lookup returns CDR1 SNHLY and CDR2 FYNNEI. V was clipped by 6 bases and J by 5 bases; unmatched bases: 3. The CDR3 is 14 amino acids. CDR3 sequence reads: CASRVSGRTGELFF. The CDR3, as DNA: TGTGCCAGCAGGGTTAGCGGGAGGACCGGGGAGCTGTTTTTT. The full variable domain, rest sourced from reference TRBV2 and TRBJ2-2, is EPEVTQTPSHQVTQMGQEVILRCVPISNHLYFYWYRQILGQKVEFLVSFYNNEISEKSEIFDDQFSVERPDGSNFTLKIRSTKLEDSAMYFCASRVSGRTGELFFGEGSRLTVL.

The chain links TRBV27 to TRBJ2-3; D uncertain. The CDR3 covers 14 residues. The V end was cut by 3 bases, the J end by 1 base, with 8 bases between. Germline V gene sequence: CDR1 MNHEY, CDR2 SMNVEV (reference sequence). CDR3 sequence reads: CASSFVSGTDTQYF. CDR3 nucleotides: TGTGCCAGCAGTTTCGTCAGTGGCACAGATACGCAGTATTTT.

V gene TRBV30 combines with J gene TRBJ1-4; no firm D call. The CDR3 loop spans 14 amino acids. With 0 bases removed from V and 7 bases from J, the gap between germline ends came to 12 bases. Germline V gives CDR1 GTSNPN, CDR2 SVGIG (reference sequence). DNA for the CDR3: TGTGCCTGGAGTGTCCAACCGAGAGGTGAAAAACTGTTTTTT. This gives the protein CAWSVQPRGEKLFF.

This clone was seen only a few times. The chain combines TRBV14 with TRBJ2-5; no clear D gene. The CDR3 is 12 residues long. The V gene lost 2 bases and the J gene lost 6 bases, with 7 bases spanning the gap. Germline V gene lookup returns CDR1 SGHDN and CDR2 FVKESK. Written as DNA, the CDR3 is TGTGCCAGCAGCCAAAATAGAAAGACCCAGTACTTC. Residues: CASSQNRKTQYF.

The CDR3 DNA sequence: TGTGCCAGCAGCCAAAGGGGTCCAGGAGAGAAAGCTTTCTTT. This gives the protein CASSQRGPGEKAFF. The chain carries TRBV3-1 (or the pseudogene TRBV3-2) and TRBJ1-1, with D possibly TRBD1 on 5 matching bases. Germline V CDR1 and CDR2: LGHDT, YNNKEL (reference sequence). The CDR3 consists of 14 residues. Trimming left V 2 bases short and J 9 bases short, with 16 bases between.

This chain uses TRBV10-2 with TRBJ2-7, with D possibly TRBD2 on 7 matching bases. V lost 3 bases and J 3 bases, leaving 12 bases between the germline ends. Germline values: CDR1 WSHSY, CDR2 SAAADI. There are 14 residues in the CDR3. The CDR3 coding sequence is TGCGCCAGCAGTGATAGGGGGGGAGTCTACGAGCAGTACTTC. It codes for CASSDRGGVYEQYF.